One and the same sample provided the 3 T cell receptor beta chains below, sequenced in a study of blood T cell repertoires in COVID-19. The assay was immunoSEQ multiplex PCR, and TCRdb's table has in-frame clones only and misses some. The table records some 250,000 clones, around 90% of them present only once. Sequencing was performed on PBMCs or T cells enriched from blood (not recorded which). These receptors all come from a woman between 40 and 55 years old with acute COVID-19.

The J gene is TRBJ2-3, the V gene TRBV7-9; TRBD2 aligns across 10 bases. The CDR3 length is 15 residues. V gave up 9 bases and J gave up 2 bases; unmatched junction bases: 8. Germline lookup yields CDR1 SEHNR and CDR2 FQNEAQ (reference sequence). This chain's CDR3 is CASGASGRITDTQYF. As DNA, the CDR3 is TGTGCCAGTGGGGCTAGCGGGAGAATCACAGATACGCAGTATTTT.

The chain recombines TRBV6-5 with TRBJ1-4, with 7 bases identical to TRBD1. The CDR3 totals 13 residues. In germline, CDR1 is MNHEY, CDR2 SVGAGI. J was trimmed by 8 bases and V by 5 bases; bases with no gene match: 5. CDR3 amino acids: CASSPPTGEKLFF. CDR3 DNA sequence: TGTGCCAGCAGTCCCCCGACAGGGGAAAAACTGTTTTTT.

The chain is built from TRBV24-1 and TRBJ1-2; tentative D call: TRBD1 (5 bases). This CDR3 is 15 amino acids long. V was clipped by 3 bases and J by 4 bases, with 14 bases between them. CDR1 is KGHDR, CDR2 SFDVKD, per germline. This CDR3 reads CATSDPWGGSYGYTF. CDR3 DNA sequence: TGTGCCACCAGTGATCCTTGGGGGGGTAGCTATGGCTACACCTTC.